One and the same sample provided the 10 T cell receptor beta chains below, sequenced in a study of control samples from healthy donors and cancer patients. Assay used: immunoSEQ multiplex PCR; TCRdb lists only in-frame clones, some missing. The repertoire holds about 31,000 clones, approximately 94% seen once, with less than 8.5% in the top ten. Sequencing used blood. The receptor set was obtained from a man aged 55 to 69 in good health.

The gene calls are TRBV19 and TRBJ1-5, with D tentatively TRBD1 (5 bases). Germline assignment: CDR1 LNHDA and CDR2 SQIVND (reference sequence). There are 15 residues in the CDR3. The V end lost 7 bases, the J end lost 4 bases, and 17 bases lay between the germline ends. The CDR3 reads CASTSSGTANQPQHF. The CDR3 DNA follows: TGTGCCAGTACCTCATCCGGGACGGCTAATCAGCCCCAGCATTTT.

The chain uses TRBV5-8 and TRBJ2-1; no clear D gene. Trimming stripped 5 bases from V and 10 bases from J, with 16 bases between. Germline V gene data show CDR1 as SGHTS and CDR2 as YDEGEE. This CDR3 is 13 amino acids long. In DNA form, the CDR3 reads TGTGCCAGCAGTCTGGTTGTCCCCGGGGAGCAGTTCTTC. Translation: CASSLVVPGEQFF.

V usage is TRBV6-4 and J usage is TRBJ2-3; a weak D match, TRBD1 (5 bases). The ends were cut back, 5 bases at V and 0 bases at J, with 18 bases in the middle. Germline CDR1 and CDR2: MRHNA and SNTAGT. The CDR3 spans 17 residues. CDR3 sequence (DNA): TGTGCCAGCAGTCCCTCGGCAGGGCTTCAAAGCACAGATACGCAGTATTTT. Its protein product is CASSPSAGLQSTDTQYF.

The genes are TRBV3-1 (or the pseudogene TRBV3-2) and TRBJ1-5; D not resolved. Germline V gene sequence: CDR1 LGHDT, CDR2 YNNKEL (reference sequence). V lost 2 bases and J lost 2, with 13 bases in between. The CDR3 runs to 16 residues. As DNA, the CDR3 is TGTGCCAGCAGCCAAAGAACAGAAAGTGGCAATCAGCCCCAGCATTTT. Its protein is CASSQRTESGNQPQHF.

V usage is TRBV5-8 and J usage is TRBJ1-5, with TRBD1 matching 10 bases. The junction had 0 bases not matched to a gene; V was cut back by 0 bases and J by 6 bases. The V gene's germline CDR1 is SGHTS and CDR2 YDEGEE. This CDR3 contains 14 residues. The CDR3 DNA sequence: TGTGCCAGCAGCTTGGGACAGGGGGCTCAGCCCCAGCATTTT. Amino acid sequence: CASSLGQGAQPQHF.

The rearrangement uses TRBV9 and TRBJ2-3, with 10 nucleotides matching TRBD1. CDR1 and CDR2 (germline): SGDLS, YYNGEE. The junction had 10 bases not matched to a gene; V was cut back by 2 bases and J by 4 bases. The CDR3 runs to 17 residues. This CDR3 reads CASSVTPGQGIPDTQYF. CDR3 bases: TGTGCCAGCAGCGTCACCCCGGGACAGGGGATCCCAGATACGCAGTATTTT.

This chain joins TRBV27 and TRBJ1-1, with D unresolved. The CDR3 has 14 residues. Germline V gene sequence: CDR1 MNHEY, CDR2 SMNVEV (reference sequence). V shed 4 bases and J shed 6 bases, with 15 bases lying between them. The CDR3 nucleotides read TGTGCCAGCAGTTCCCACGGCCTTCTCGCTGAAGCTTTCTTT. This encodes CASSSHGLLAEAFF.

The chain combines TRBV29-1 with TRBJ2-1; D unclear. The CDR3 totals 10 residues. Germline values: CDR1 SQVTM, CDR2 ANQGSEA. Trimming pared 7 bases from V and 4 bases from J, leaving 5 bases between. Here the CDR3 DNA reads TGCAGCGCTCGTTACAATGAGCAGTTCTTC. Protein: CSARYNEQFF.

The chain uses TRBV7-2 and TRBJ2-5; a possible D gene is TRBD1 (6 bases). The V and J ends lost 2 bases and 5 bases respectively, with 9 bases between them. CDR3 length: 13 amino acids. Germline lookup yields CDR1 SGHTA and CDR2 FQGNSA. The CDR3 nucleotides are TGTGCCAGCAGCTTATCCAGGGGTGAGACCCAGTACTTC. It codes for CASSLSRGETQYF.

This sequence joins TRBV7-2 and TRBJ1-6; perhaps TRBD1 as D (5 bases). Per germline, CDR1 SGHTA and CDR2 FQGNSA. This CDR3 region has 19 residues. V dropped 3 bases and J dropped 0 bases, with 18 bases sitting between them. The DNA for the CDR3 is TGTGCCAGCAGCTTCGGGACCCCTGGTAGGAGCTCCTATAATTCACCCCTCCACTTT. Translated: CASSFGTPGRSSYNSPLHF.